The T cell receptor (beta chain) under discussion was sequenced for a study of blood T cell repertoires in COVID-19 (dated by TCRdb to 2020 to 2021). Regarding the study in general: Collaborator samples came from the United States, Italy and Spain and covered acute and convalescent phases of COVID-19. The prospective study material was composed of cDNA or gDNA derived from T cells, B-cell-depleted T cells, or PBMCs. Subjects who had been exposed to COVID-19, were actively infected with it, or had recovered from it provided the deeply sampled blood TCRbeta repertoires that made up the dataset. The repertoires were released in a freely available public database meant as a resource for research on the immune response to SARS-CoV-2. Samples were obtained from the ongoing ImmuneRACE study (first 160 participants) and from about 1,300 subjects provided by 6 global collaborators. Nearly every sample came with metadata listing a de-identified subject ID, COVID-19 status, age in years and sex. HLA class I and class II types, where available, came from metadata supplied by the sample provider rather than from assay-based typing. General conclusions and limits of the study: The quantity of clinical and demographic metadata differed by source and by participant and was supplied without curation.

TCRbeta CDR3 regions were amplified from genomic DNA using the immunoSEQ Assay, a bias-controlled multiplex PCR. The authors' analysis ran thus. The number of nucleated cells in each sample was estimated from the amplification of reference gene primers within the assay. Sequence reads were collapsed and filtered to measure the absolute abundance of every unique TCRbeta CDR3 rearrangement. Productive Simpson clonality was computed per sample as the square root of Simpson's diversity index over productive rearrangements. As stored in TCRdb, this immuneACCESS dataset retains in-frame rearrangements with V and J assigned. A fraction of the clones does not appear; measured against another copy, unresolved V genes explain less than half of the discrepancy, and the remainder lacks a known reason. V, J and clone size are taken as reported in that table, and D and trimming were inferred from the DNA itself. Present in this sample are roughly 110,000 clones, less than 85% of which were seen just once. The ten largest clones represent 11% to 15% of the sample.

With regard to this clone: Its antigen is unknown. One base away there is no much larger clone; base qualities are not given.

Collaborating institutions collected whole blood in K2EDTA tubes following their own protocols. For TCRbeta analysis, collaborators shipped samples in one of three forms: frozen whole blood, isolated PBMCs, or DNA extracted from either of those sample types. CDR1 and CDR2 are read off the germline V gene as SGHTA and FQGNSA. Spanning cysteine to phenylalanine, the CDR3 consists of 17 amino acids. Of all the DNA, just the CDR3 is kept, 51 bases in frame from base 1. The germline V and J ends show losses of 4 bases and 5 bases respectively, and no gene match explains 14 bases of the junction. The chain is encoded by TRBV7-2 joined to TRBJ2-5; TRBD2 lines up with 9 middle nucleotides. The TCR sequence derives from a woman aged 55-70 years with acute or convalescent COVID-19. The sequencing sample was made of peripheral blood. The CDR3 is CASSSLSWGGREETQYF. The DNA sequence reads TGTGCCAGCAGCTCGCTTTCTTGGGGCGGGAGGGAGGAGACCCAGTACTTC.